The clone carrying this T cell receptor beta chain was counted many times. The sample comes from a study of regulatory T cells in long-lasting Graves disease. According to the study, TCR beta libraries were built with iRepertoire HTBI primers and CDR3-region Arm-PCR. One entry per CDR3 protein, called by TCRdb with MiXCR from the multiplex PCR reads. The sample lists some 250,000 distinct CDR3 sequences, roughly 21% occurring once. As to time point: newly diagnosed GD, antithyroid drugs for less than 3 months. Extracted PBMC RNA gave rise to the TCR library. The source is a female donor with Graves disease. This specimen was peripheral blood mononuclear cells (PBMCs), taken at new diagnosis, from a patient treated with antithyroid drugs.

The CDR3 protein is CASAPPRAGGQGTQYF. CDR3 coding DNA: TGTGCCAGCGCGCCCCCCCGGGCGGGAGGCCAGGGTACGCAGTATTTT. V gene TRBV28 combines with J gene TRBJ2-3, with 8 bases that match TRBD2. This CDR3 has 16 amino acids. J gave up 8 bases and V 8 bases, and 18 bases lay outside the gene matches. CDR1 is MDHEN, CDR2 SYDVKM, per germline.